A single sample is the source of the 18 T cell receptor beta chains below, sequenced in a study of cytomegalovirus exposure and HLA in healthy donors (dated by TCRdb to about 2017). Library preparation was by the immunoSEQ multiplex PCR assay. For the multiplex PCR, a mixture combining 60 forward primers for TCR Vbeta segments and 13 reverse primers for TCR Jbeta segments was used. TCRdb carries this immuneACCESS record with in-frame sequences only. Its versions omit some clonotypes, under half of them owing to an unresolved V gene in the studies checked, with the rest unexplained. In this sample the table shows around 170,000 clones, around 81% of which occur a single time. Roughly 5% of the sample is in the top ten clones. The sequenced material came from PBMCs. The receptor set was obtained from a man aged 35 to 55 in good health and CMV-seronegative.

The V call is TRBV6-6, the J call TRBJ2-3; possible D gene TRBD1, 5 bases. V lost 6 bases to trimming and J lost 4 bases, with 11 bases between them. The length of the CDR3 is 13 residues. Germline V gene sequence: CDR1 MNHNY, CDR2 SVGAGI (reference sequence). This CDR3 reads CASSPPTADTQYF. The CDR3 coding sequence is TGTGCCAGCAGCCCCCCGACAGCAGATACGCAGTATTTT.

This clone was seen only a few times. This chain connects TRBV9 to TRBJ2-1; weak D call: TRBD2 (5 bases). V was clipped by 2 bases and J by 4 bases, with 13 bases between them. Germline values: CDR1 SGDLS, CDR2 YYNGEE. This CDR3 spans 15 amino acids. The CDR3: CASSVDLIQYNEQFF. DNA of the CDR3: TGTGCCAGCAGCGTGGACTTGATTCAGTACAATGAGCAGTTCTTC.

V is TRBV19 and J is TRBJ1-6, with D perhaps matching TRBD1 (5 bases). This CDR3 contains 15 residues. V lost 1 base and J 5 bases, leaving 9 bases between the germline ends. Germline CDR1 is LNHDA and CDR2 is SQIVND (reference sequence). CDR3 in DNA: TGTGCCAGTAGTATAGGCGCGGGGGATAATTCACCCCTCCACTTT. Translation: CASSIGAGDNSPLHF.

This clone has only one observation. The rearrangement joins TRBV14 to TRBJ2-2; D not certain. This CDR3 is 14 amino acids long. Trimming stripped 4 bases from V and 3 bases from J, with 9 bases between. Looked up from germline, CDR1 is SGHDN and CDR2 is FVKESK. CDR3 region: CASSRNTYTGELFF. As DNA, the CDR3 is TGTGCCAGCAGCCGTAACACCTACACCGGGGAGCTGTTTTTT.

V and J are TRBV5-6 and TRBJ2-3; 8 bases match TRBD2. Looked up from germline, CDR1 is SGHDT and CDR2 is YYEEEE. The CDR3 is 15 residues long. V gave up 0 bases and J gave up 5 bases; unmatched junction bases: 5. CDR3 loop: CASSLAGTRGDTQYF. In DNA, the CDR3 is TGTGCCAGCAGCTTGGCCGGGACTAGAGGAGATACGCAGTATTTT.

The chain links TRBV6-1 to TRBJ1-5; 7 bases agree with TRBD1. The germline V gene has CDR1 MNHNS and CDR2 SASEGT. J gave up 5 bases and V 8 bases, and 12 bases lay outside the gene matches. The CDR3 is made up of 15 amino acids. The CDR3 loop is CASSGGGQTYQPQHF. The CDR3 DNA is TGTGCCAGCTCCGGGGGGGGACAGACCTATCAGCCCCAGCATTTT.

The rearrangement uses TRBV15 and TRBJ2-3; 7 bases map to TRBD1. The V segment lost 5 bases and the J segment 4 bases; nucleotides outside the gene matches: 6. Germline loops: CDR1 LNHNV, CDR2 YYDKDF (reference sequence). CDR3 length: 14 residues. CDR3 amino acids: CATSATGRSDTQYF. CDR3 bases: TGTGCCACCAGCGCGACAGGGCGGTCAGATACGCAGTATTTT.

The CDR3 nucleotides read TGTGCCAGCAGCGCACAGGGTCTTGGCTACAATGAGCAGTTCTTC. Amino acids: CASSAQGLGYNEQFF. The rearrangement links TRBV9 to TRBJ2-1; a possible D gene is TRBD1 (6 bases). The germline V gene has CDR1 SGDLS and CDR2 YYNGEE. The CDR3 sequence is 15 residues long. V lost 3 bases and J 3 bases, leaving 13 bases between the germline ends.

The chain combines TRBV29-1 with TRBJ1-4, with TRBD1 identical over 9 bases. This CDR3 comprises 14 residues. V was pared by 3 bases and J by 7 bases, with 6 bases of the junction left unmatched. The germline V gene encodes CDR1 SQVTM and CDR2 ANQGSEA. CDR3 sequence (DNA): TGCAGCGTTGAGGGACAGGGAGGGAGTGAAAAACTGTTTTTT. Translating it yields CSVEGQGGSEKLFF. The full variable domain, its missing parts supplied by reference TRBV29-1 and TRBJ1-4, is SAVISQKPSRDICQRGTSLTIQCQVDSQVTMMFWYRQQPGQSLTLIATANQGSEATYESGFVIDKFPISRPNLTFSTLTVSNMSPEDSSIYLCSVEGQGGSEKLFFGSGTQLSVL.

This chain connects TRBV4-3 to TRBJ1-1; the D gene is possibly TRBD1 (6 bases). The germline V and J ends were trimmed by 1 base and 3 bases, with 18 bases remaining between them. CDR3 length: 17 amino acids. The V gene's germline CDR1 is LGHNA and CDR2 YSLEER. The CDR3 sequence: CASSQGGLGGLDTEAFF. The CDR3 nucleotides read TGCGCCAGCAGCCAAGGGGGTTTAGGGGGTCTGGACACTGAAGCTTTCTTT.

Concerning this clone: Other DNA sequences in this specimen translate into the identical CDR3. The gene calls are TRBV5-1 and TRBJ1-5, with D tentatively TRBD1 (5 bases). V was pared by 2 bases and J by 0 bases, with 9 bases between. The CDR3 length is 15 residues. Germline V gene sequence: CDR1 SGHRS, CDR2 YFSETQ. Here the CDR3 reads CASSLGDSSNQPQHF. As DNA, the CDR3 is TGCGCCAGCAGCTTAGGAGACAGTAGCAATCAGCCCCAGCATTTT. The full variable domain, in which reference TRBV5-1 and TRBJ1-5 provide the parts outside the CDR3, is KAGVTQTPRYLIKTRGQQVTLSCSPISGHRSVSWYQQTPGQGLQFLFEYFSETQRNKGNFPGRFSGRQFSNSRSEMNVSTLELGDSALYLCASSLGDSSNQPQHFGDGTRLSIL.

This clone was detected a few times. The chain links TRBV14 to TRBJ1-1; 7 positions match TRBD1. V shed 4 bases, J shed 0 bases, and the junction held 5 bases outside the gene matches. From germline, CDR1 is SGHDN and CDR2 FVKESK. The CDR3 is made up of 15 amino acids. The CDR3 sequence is CASSRNRGMNTEAFF. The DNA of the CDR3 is TGTGCCAGCAGCCGGAACAGGGGAATGAACACTGAAGCTTTCTTT.

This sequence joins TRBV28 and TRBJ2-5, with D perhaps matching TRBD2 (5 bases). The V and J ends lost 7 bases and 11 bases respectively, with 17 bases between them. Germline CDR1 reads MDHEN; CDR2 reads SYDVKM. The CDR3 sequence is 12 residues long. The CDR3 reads CASMGRRSGQYF. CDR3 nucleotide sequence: TGTGCCAGCATGGGCAGACGTTCGGGGCAGTACTTC.

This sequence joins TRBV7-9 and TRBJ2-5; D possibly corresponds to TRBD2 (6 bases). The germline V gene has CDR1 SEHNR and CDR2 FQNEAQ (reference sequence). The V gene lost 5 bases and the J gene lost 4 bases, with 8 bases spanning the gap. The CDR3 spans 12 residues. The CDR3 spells CASSLRGETQYF. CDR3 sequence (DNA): TGTGCCAGCAGCCTGCGGGGAGAGACCCAGTACTTC.

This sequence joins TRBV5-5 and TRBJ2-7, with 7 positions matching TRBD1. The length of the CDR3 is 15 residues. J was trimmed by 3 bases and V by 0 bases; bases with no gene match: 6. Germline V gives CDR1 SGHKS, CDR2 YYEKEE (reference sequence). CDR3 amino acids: CASSLAGTAIYEQYF. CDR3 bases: TGTGCCAGCAGCTTGGCCGGGACAGCGATCTACGAGCAGTACTTC. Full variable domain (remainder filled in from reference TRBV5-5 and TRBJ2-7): DAGVTQSPTHLIKTRGQQVTLRCSPISGHKSVSWYQQVLGQGPQFIFQYYEKEERGRGNFPDRFSARQFPNYSSELNVNALLLGDSALYLCASSLAGTAIYEQYFGPGTRLTVT.

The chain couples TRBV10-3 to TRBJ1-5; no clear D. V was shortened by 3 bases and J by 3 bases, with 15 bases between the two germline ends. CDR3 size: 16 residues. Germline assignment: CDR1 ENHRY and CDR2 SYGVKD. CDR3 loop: CAISDTREGHNQPQHF. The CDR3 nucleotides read TGTGCCATCAGTGACACCCGGGAGGGCCACAATCAGCCCCAGCATTTT.

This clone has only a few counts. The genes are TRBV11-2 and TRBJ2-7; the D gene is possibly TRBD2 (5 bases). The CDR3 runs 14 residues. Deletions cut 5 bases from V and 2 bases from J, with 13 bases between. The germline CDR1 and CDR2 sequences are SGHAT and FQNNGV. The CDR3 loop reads CASSQWTPPYEQYF. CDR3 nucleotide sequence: TGTGCCAGCAGCCAATGGACTCCACCCTACGAGCAGTACTTC.

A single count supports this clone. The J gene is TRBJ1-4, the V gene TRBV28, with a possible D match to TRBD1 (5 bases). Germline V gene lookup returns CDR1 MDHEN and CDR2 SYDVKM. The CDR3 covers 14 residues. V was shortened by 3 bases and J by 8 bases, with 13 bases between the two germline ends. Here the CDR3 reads CASSLKGQAEKLFF. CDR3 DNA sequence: TGTGCCAGCAGTTTGAAGGGGCAGGCGGAAAAACTGTTTTTT.